This T cell receptor beta chain was sequenced in a study of blood T cell repertoires in COVID-19. Study summary: Samples of COVID-19 (acute and convalescent) were obtained from the United States, Italy and Spain.

Assignment of participants to cohorts was predicated upon participant-reported clinical history. Recovered participants had two consecutive negative NP/OP PCR tests, healthcare professional clearance, or symptom resolution. Germline V gene sequence: CDR1 SEHNR, CDR2 FQNEAQ (reference sequence). Trimming cost V 6 bases and J 6 bases; bases outside gene matches: 14. The length of the CDR3 is 16 residues. This clone has just one count. Assay: immunoSEQ multiplex PCR; the TCRdb copy retains only in-frame clones and omits some. The data hold roughly 250,000 clones, with around 84% observed a single time. The sample taken for sequencing was PBMCs or T cells enriched from blood (not recorded which). V gene TRBV7-9 combines with J gene TRBJ2-3; TRBD2 aligns across 8 bases. This clonotype was obtained from a woman in her fifties or sixties who had recovered from COVID-19. CDR3 protein: CASSPSGVAGMDTQYF. For the CDR3, the DNA is TGTGCCAGCAGTCCCTCCGGGGTAGCGGGAATGGATACGCAGTATTTT.